The rows below give T cell receptor beta chains drawn from one sample of a study of CD8+ T cells in alopecia areata. TCRdb's copy holds only in-frame clones and misses some; the assay was immunoSEQ multiplex PCR. Of about 110,000 clones in the sample, about 60% are singletons; the top ten hold roughly 25%. The sample consisted of NKG2D-low CD8+ T cells sorted from blood. The receptors stem from a human donor with alopecia areata. CDR3s include the opening cysteine and the closing phenylalanine or tryptophan. The order of the fields is D gene, J gene, clone size, V gene, CDR3 DNA, CDR3 protein. D genes are given only for firm matches. The size of a clone is reported for some rows only, either as once, few or many, or as a class for expanded clones.

.,TRBJ1-5,once,TRBV28,TGTGCCAGCAGTTTAATTGGGGGTTTACAGCCCCAGCATTTT,CASSLIGGLQPQHF
TRBD1,TRBJ1-4,once,TRBV28,TGTGCCAGCAGTTTGGGGACAGGGGGCTGGTCCGAAAAACTGTTTTTT,CASSLGTGGWSEKLFF
.,TRBJ1-2,few,TRBV29-1,TGCAGCGTTGTAGACAGTAACTATGGCTACACCTTC,CSVVDSNYGYTF
.,TRBJ1-1,few,TRBV7-9,TGTGCCAGCAGCTTGCCTCCCTTGAACACTGAAGCTTTCTTT,CASSLPPLNTEAFF
TRBD1,TRBJ2-2,.,TRBV13,TGTGCCAGCAGCTTGGGGACAGTAGCGAACACCGGGGAGCTGTTTTTT,CASSLGTVANTGELFF
.,TRBJ1-1,once,TRBV5-1,TGCGCCAGCAGGACATTTGGGGGGCTCGGGAACACTGAAGCTTTCTTT,CASRTFGGLGNTEAFF
TRBD2,TRBJ2-1,.,TRBV6-1,TGTGCCAGCAGTGAAGATAGCGGGAGGGACAATGAGCAGTTCTTC,CASSEDSGRDNEQFF
.,TRBJ2-7,few,TRBV11-2,TGTGCCAGCAGCTTATACCCACCCTACGAGCAGTACTTC,CASSLYPPYEQYF
.,TRBJ2-1,.,TRBV7-9,TGTGCCAGCAGCTTAGCCTCAGGACCGAAAAACAATGAGCAGTTCTTC,CASSLASGPKNNEQFF
.,TRBJ2-1,.,TRBV2,TGTGCCAGCAGTGACATTTTGCCGTTCTTC,CASSDILPFF
.,TRBJ2-5,.,TRBV9,TGTGCCAGCAGCGTAGGAGTCGGCCAAGAGACCCAGTACTTC,CASSVGVGQETQYF
.,TRBJ2-7,.,TRBV7-2,TGTGCCAGCAGCTTTGACGGGACCTACGAGCAGTACTTC,CASSFDGTYEQYF
TRBD1,TRBJ2-1,few,TRBV19,TGTGCCAGTAGTCCCCCGGGACAGGCCCAGGAGTTCTTC,CASSPPGQAQEFF
TRBD2,TRBJ2-7,few,TRBV5-1,TGCGCCAGCTCTGCGGGAGCGGGTGAGCAGTACTTC,CASSAGAGEQYF
.,TRBJ2-3,.,TRBV7-6,TGTGCCAGCAGCTTAGTAAGCACAGATACGCAGTATTTT,CASSLVSTDTQYF
TRBD1,TRBJ2-7,few,TRBV10-3,TGTGCCATCGGTGACAGGGCCGAGCAGTACTTC,CAIGDRAEQYF
.,TRBJ2-6,.,TRBV9,TGTGCCAGCTACGGACGGGCCAGCTCTGGGGCCAACGTCCTGACTTTC,CASYGRASSGANVLTF
.,TRBJ2-2,few,TRBV10-3,TGTGCCTCCGGTGGGACAACGAACACCGGGGAGCTGTTTTTT,CASGGTTNTGELFF
.,TRBJ1-2,.,TRBV16,TGTGCCAGCAGCCATCGGGCAACCGGGGATGGCTACACCTTC,CASSHRATGDGYTF
TRBD1,TRBJ1-1,few,TRBV29-1,TGCAGCGGCTTAGGACAGGCTCCTGAAGCTTTCTTT,CSGLGQAPEAFF
.,TRBJ1-1,.,TRBV28,TGTGCCAGCAGTTTATATCGGCCCGGGGTCGGCACTTTGAACACTGAAGCTTTCTTT,CASSLYRPGVGTLNTEAFF
.,TRBJ2-3,.,TRBV9,TGTGCCAGCAGCGTAGACGGCGGGATACCAGATACGCAGTATTTT,CASSVDGGIPDTQYF